A single sample gave rise to the 2 T cell receptor beta chains below, sequenced in a study of cytomegalovirus exposure and HLA in healthy donors. Data came from immunoSEQ multiplex PCR; TCRdb stores just in-frame clones and leaves some out. The table shows approximately 46,000 clones, with 80% to 95% occurring only once. Specimen: PBMCs. The receptors originated from a woman aged 18-30 years in good health and CMV-seronegative.

This clone was detected a few times. V gene TRBV28 combines with J gene TRBJ2-1; 8 bases match TRBD2. CDR1 and CDR2 (germline): MDHEN, SYDVKM. V shed 6 bases, J shed 6 bases, and the junction held 13 bases outside the gene matches. The CDR3 is 16 amino acids. The CDR3, as DNA: TGTGCCAGCAGAGACATAGGTGGCGGGGGGATCAATGAGCAGTTCTTC. Protein: CASRDIGGGGINEQFF.

The CDR3 loop is CASSPLGGLNTEAFF. The CDR3 DNA follows: TGTGCCAGCAGCCCCCTCGGTGGGCTGAACACTGAAGCTTTCTTT. The rearrangement joins TRBV28 to TRBJ1-1; D call uncertain. Germline lookup yields CDR1 MDHEN and CDR2 SYDVKM. V was clipped by 6 bases and J by 0 bases, with 14 bases between them. The CDR3 covers 15 residues.